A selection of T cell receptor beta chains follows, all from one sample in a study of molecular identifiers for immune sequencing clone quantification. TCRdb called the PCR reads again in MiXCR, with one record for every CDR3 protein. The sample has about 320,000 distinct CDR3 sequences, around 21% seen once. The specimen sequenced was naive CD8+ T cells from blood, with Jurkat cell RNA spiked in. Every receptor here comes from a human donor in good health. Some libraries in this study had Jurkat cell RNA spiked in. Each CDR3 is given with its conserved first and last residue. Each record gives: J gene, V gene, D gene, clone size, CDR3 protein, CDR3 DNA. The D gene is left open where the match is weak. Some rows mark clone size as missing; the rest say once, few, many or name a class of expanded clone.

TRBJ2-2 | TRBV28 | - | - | CARSLLRPANTGELFF | TGTGCCCGCAGTTTACTCCGGCCTGCGAACACCGGGGAGCTGTTTTTT
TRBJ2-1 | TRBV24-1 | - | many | CATSAGASYNEQFF | TGTGCCACCAGTGCGGGAGCGTCCTACAATGAGCAGTTCTTC
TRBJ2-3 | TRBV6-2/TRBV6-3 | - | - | CACSSNLEEASTDTQYF | TGTGCCTGCAGTTCTAACCTAGAAGAGGCTAGCACAGATACGCAGTATTTT
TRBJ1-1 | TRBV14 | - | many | CASSQDRIGRQANTEAFF | TGTGCCAGCAGCCAAGATAGAATTGGACGACAGGCGAACACTGAAGCTTTCTTT
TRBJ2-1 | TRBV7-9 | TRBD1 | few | CASSHGQGAGEQFF | TGTGCCAGCAGCCACGGACAGGGGGCAGGTGAGCAGTTCTTC
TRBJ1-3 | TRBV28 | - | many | CASRPTVSGNTIYF | TGTGCCAGCAGGCCGACAGTCTCTGGAAACACCATATATTTT
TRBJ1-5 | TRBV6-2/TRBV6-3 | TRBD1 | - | CASSYPGQANQPQHF | TGTGCCAGCAGTTACCCAGGACAGGCGAATCAGCCCCAGCATTTT
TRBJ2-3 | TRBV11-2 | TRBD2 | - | CASSFPTGTSGRGRTDTQYF | TGTGCCAGCAGCTTCCCAACCGGGACTAGCGGGAGAGGTCGCACAGATACGCAGTATTTT
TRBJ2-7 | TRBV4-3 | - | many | CASSQDAGKVFSYEQYF | TGCGCCAGCAGCCAAGATGCGGGCAAGGTTTTCTCCTACGAGCAGTACTTC
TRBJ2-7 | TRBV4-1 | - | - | CASSQVHGGSYEQYF | TGCGCCAGCAGCCAAGTCCATGGGGGCAGCTACGAGCAGTACTTC
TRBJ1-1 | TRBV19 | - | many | CASSLTFVQVNTEAFF | TGTGCCAGTAGTCTGACCTTCGTGCAGGTGAACACTGAAGCTTTCTTT
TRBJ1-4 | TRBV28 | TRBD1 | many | CASSRDSSNEKLFF | TGTGCCAGCAGTCGGGACAGCTCTAATGAAAAACTGTTTTTT
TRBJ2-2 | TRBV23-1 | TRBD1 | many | CASSQPGQSGTGELFF | TGCGCCAGCAGTCAACCGGGACAGTCGGGCACCGGGGAGCTGTTTTTT
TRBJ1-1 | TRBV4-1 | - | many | CASSQVSGRLNTEAFF | TGCGCCAGCAGCCAAGTTTCAGGACGGCTGAACACTGAAGCTTTCTTT
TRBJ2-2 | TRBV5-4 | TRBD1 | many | CASSSQGVNTGELFF | TGTGCCAGCAGCTCACAGGGGGTGAACACCGGGGAGCTGTTTTTT
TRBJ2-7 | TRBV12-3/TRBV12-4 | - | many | CASSLGGGGPSYEQYF | TGTGCCAGCAGTTTAGGAGGCGGGGGCCCATCCTACGAGCAGTACTTC
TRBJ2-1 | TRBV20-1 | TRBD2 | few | CSAIPGGPNEQFF | TGCAGTGCCATACCGGGGGGGCCCAATGAGCAGTTCTTC
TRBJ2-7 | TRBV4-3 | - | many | CASSLDRNYEQYF | TGCGCCAGCAGCCTGGACAGAAACTACGAGCAGTACTTC
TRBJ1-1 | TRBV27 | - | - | CASSLWGSHPEAFF | TGTGCCAGCAGTTTATGGGGGTCTCACCCTGAAGCTTTCTTT
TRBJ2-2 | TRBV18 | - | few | CASSPLASTGELFF | TGTGCCAGCTCACCACTTGCGTCCACCGGGGAGCTGTTTTTT
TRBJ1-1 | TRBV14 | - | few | CASSQTDTPWPWNTEAFF | TGTGCCAGCAGCCAGACGGACACGCCTTGGCCGTGGAACACTGAAGCTTTCTTT
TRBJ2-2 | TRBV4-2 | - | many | CASSQEGGTGELFF | TGTGCCAGCAGCCAAGAAGGAGGGACCGGGGAGCTGTTTTTT
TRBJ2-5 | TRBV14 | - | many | CASSRPGGTQYF | TGTGCCAGCAGCCGCCCCGGAGGGACCCAGTACTTC
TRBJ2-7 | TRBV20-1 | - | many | CSARGRVSYEQYF | TGCAGTGCTAGAGGCAGGGTTTCCTACGAGCAGTACTTC
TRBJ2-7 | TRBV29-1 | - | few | CSVAVAAYEQYF | TGCAGCGTTGCAGTGGCCGCCTACGAGCAGTACTTC
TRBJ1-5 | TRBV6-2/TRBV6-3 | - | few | CASSYSSGLWPQHF | TGTGCCAGCAGTTACTCGAGCGGACTCTGGCCCCAGCATTTT
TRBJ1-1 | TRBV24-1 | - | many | CATSDLPQGLEAFF | TGTGCCACCAGTGATTTGCCACAGGGTCTGGAAGCTTTCTTT
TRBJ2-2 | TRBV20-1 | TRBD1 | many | CSARDRDRPRFSGELFF | TGCAGTGCTAGAGATAGGGACAGGCCCCGGTTCAGCGGGGAGCTGTTTTTT
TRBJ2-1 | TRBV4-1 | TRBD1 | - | CASSQVGVQGAVYNEQFF | TGCGCCAGCAGCCAAGTGGGGGTACAGGGGGCCGTCTACAATGAGCAGTTCTTC
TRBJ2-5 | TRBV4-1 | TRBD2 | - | CANSHSETSGAGKTQYF | TGCGCCAACAGCCACAGCGAGACGAGCGGGGCTGGAAAGACCCAGTACTTC
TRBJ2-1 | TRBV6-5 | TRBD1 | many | CASSYSTGGDEQFF | TGTGCCAGCAGTTACTCTACAGGGGGCGATGAGCAGTTCTTC
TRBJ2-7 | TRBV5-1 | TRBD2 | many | CASSWAAGGAYEQYF | TGCGCCAGCAGCTGGGCAGCGGGAGGAGCTTACGAGCAGTACTTC
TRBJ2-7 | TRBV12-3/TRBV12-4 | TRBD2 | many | CASSLASTGTSYEQYF | TGTGCCAGCAGTTTAGCATCTACCGGGACTAGCTACGAGCAGTACTTC
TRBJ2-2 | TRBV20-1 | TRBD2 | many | CSATPGLAELENTGELFF | TGCAGTGCCACTCCGGGACTAGCGGAACTTGAGAACACCGGGGAGCTGTTTTTT
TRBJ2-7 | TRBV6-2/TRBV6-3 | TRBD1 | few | CASNLPGQGDYEQYF | TGTGCCAGCAATCTCCCGGGACAGGGGGACTACGAGCAGTACTTC
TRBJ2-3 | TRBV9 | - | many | CASSVAGATTDTQYF | TGTGCCAGCAGCGTAGCTGGGGCAACCACAGATACGCAGTATTTT
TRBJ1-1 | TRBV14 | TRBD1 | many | CASSQVLTGPEAFF | TGTGCCAGCAGCCAAGTATTGACAGGGCCTGAAGCTTTCTTT
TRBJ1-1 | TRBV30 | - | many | CAWIVRGSTEAFF | TGTGCCTGGATTGTGAGGGGGTCCACTGAAGCTTTCTTT
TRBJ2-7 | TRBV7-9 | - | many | CASSGGEQYF | TGTGCCTCCTCTGGGGGAGAGCAGTACTTC
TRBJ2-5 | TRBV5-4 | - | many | CASSPIDRTETQYF | TGTGCCAGCAGCCCCATTGACAGGACAGAGACCCAGTACTTC
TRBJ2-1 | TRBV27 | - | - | CASSPQESYNEQFF | TGTGCCAGCAGCCCCCAGGAGAGCTACAATGAGCAGTTCTTC
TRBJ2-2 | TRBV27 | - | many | CASSLVAANTGELFF | TGTGCCAGCAGTTTAGTGGCGGCGAACACCGGGGAGCTGTTTTTT
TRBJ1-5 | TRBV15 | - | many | CATSRFDLTVSNQPQHF | TGTGCCACCAGCAGATTTGACCTGACGGTCAGCAATCAGCCCCAGCATTTT
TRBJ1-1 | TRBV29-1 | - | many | CSVEKTAWNTEAFF | TGCAGCGTTGAGAAGACAGCCTGGAACACTGAAGCTTTCTTT
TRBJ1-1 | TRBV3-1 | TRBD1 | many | CASSQGDRVLNTEAFF | TGTGCCAGCAGCCAGGGGGACAGGGTCCTGAACACTGAAGCTTTCTTT
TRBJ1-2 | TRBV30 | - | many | CAWSIQGGGYTF | TGTGCCTGGAGTATCCAGGGAGGCGGCTACACCTTC
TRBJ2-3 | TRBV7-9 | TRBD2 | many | CASSHRLAGSTDTQYF | TGTGCCAGCAGCCACCGACTAGCGGGAAGCACAGATACGCAGTATTTT
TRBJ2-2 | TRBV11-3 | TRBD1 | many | CASNSGGTGELFF | TGTGCCAGCAACTCAGGGGGCACCGGGGAGCTGTTTTTT
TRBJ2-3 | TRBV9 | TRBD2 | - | CASSVGSSGIDDTQYF | TGTGCCAGCAGCGTAGGGTCCAGCGGGATAGATGATACGCAGTATTTT
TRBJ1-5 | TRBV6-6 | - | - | CASSYTIGRGNQPQHF | TGTGCCAGCAGTTACACAATTGGCAGGGGCAATCAGCCCCAGCATTTT
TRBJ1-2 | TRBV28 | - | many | CASSLAGFYGYTF | TGTGCCAGCAGTTTAGCGGGATTTTATGGCTACACCTTC
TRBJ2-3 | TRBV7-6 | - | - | CASSLVGGPDTQYF | TGTGCCAGCAGCTTAGTGGGGGGCCCCGATACGCAGTATTTT
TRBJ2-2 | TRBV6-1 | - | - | CASSESAAPNTGELLF | TGTGCCAGCAGTGAATCCGCGGCCCCGAACACCGGGGAGCTGCTTTTT